Below are 28 T cell receptor beta chains sequenced from a single sample in a study of cytomegalovirus exposure and HLA in healthy donors. The primer mix had 60 Vbeta and 13 Jbeta primers. Clones were sequenced by immunoSEQ multiplex PCR, and TCRdb holds only the in-frame ones, with some missing. This sample yields over 150,000 clones, of which 80% are seen a single time; 5.6% belongs to the top ten. The source material was PBMCs. The receptors shown here come from a woman aged 40 to 50 in good health and CMV-seropositive.

The chain has TRBV28 and TRBJ1-6; 7 nucleotides line up with TRBD1. Germline loops: CDR1 MDHEN, CDR2 SYDVKM. The CDR3 is made up of 15 amino acids. After removal of 6 bases from V and 5 bases from J, the junction contained 7 bases not matched to a gene. The CDR3 sequence: CASSTPGQHNSPLHF. CDR3 DNA sequence: TGTGCCAGCAGCACTCCGGGACAGCATAATTCACCCCTCCACTTT.

V gene TRBV6-5 combines with J gene TRBJ1-2; no definite D call. V was pared by 5 bases and J by 4 bases, with 11 bases between. In germline, CDR1 is MNHEY, CDR2 SVGAGI. The length of the CDR3 is 13 residues. The CDR3 nucleotides read TGTGCCAGCAGTCCCCGTGGCAGCTATGGCTACACCTTC. This translates into CASSPRGSYGYTF.

The chain recombines TRBV27 with TRBJ2-7; 9 bases align to TRBD1. The CDR3 sequence is 15 residues long. Germline V gene sequence: CDR1 MNHEY, CDR2 SMNVEV (reference sequence). V shed 6 bases, J shed 5 bases, and the junction held 11 bases outside the gene matches. This CDR3 reads CASSSGGQGVNEQYF. The CDR3 nucleotides are TGTGCCAGCAGCTCCGGGGGACAGGGTGTTAACGAGCAGTACTTC.

The rearrangement joins TRBV6-6 to TRBJ2-7; D is uncertain. Deletions cut 6 bases from V and 3 bases from J, with 21 bases between. The CDR3 spans 16 residues. Germline V gene lookup returns CDR1 MNHNY and CDR2 SVGAGI (reference sequence). In DNA form, the CDR3 reads TGTGCCAGCAGCCGAGAAGTAAAACTAAAGAACTACGAGCAGTACTTC. Its translation: CASSREVKLKNYEQYF.

V gene TRBV28 combines with J gene TRBJ2-7; 7 positions agree with TRBD1. V was pared by 4 bases and J by 7 bases, with 7 bases of the junction left unmatched. The germline gives CDR1 MDHEN, CDR2 SYDVKM. The CDR3 is 13 amino acids. CDR3 sequence (DNA): TGTGCCAGCAGTTGGGGACAGTATAATGAGCAGTACTTC. Amino acid sequence: CASSWGQYNEQYF.

The rearrangement uses TRBV10-1 and TRBJ2-1; 12 nucleotides align to TRBD1. The CDR3 extends over 15 amino acids. J lost 6 bases, V lost 2 bases, and 2 bases had no gene match. Germline-derived CDR1 and CDR2 are WNHNN and SYGVQD (reference sequence). This CDR3 reads CASSERDRGPNEQFF. The DNA for the CDR3 is TGCGCCAGCAGTGAGCGGGACAGGGGGCCCAATGAGCAGTTCTTC.

The chain uses TRBV28 and TRBJ1-3, with TRBD1 matching 9 bases. CDR1 and CDR2 from the germline V gene are MDHEN and SYDVKM. V shed 5 bases, J shed 1 base, and the junction held 6 bases outside the gene matches. This CDR3 comprises 16 residues. The CDR3 loop is CASSANGQGSGNTIYF. The CDR3 nucleotides read TGTGCCAGCAGTGCCAACGGACAGGGGTCTGGAAACACCATATATTTT.

V and J are TRBV30 and TRBJ2-5; D gene ambiguous. The CDR3 is 12 residues long. V shed 0 bases and J shed 5 bases, with 7 bases lying between them. From germline, CDR1 is GTSNPN and CDR2 SVGIG (reference sequence). The DNA of the CDR3 is TGTGCCTGGAGTGTACGGTGGGAGACCCAGTACTTC. Protein sequence: CAWSVRWETQYF.

The chain has TRBV4-1 and TRBJ2-1; 11 nucleotides line up with TRBD2. CDR1 MGHRA and CDR2 YSYEKL come from the germline V gene. This CDR3 spans 15 amino acids. J gave up 8 bases and V 1 base, and 4 bases lay outside the gene matches. CDR3 in DNA: TGCGCCAGCAGCCAAGCCGGGACTAGCGGCTATGAGCAGTTCTTC. Encoded protein: CASSQAGTSGYEQFF.

Written as DNA, the CDR3 is TGTGCCGCCACAGAGACAGGGGGAGTGTATAATTCACCCCTCCACTTT. Translating gives CAATETGGVYNSPLHF. The genes are TRBV30 and TRBJ1-6, with TRBD1 matching over 9 bases. V gave up 8 bases and J gave up 4 bases; unmatched junction bases: 12. Per the germline V gene, CDR1 is GTSNPN and CDR2 is SVGIG (reference sequence). The CDR3 is 16 amino acids. The variable domain in full, with the rest retrieved from reference TRBV30 and TRBJ1-6, is SQTIHQWPATLVQPVGSPLSLECTVEGTSNPNLYWYRQAAGRGLQLLFYSVGIGQISSEVPQNLSASRPQDRQFILSSKKLLLSDSGFYLCAATETGGVYNSPLHFGNGTRLTVT.

Worth noting for this clone: This specimen includes other DNA sequences encoding the same CDR3. The rearrangement links TRBV27 to TRBJ2-7, with TRBD1 matching 7 bases. V trimming: 5 bases; J trimming: 2 bases; junction bases outside the gene matches: 6. The CDR3 consists of 14 residues. The germline V gene has CDR1 MNHEY and CDR2 SMNVEV (reference sequence). The CDR3: CASSPRDRAYEQYF. CDR3 nucleotides: TGTGCCAGCAGTCCCCGTGACAGGGCCTACGAGCAGTACTTC.

The chain has TRBV30 and TRBJ2-1; 8 bases fit TRBD1. The V segment lost 1 base and the J segment 7 bases; nucleotides outside the gene matches: 12. The CDR3 contains 16 residues. Germline V lookup: CDR1 GTSNPN, CDR2 SVGIG (reference sequence). The CDR3 loop reads CAWSGWDPDRGNEQFF. For the CDR3, the DNA is TGTGCCTGGAGTGGCTGGGACCCCGACAGGGGAAATGAGCAGTTCTTC. The whole variable domain, remainder taken from reference TRBV30 and TRBJ2-1, is SQTIHQWPATLVQPVGSPLSLECTVEGTSNPNLYWYRQAAGRGLQLLFYSVGIGQISSEVPQNLSASRPQDRQFILSSKKLLLSDSGFYLCAWSGWDPDRGNEQFFGPGTRLTVL.

This clone was observed a few times. CDR3 sequence reads: CASSGGTHTGELFF. The DNA of the CDR3 is TGTGCCAGCAGCGGCGGGACCCACACCGGGGAGCTGTTTTTT. This chain connects TRBV9 to TRBJ2-2; D is perhaps TRBD2 (6 bases). Trimming removed 3 bases from V and 3 bases from J, with 9 bases in between. CDR1 is SGDLS, CDR2 YYNGEE, per germline. This CDR3 has 14 residues.

The chain uses TRBV21-1 and TRBJ2-5; the table's TRBD1 call for D was not verified on the DNA. TRBV21-1 corresponds to a pseudogene. The CDR3 covers 14 residues. The DNA for the CDR3 is TGTGCCAGCAGCAAAGGGACAGCACAAGAGACCCAGTACTTC. As protein: CASSKGTAQETQYF.

This rearrangement joins TRBV27 to TRBJ2-1, with TRBD2 matching 7 bases. Germline-derived CDR1 and CDR2 are MNHEY and SMNVEV (reference sequence). After removal of 7 bases from V and 2 bases from J, the junction contained 8 bases not matched to a gene. The CDR3 has 15 amino acids. CDR3 loop: CASKYLAGAYNEQFF. The CDR3 region has the DNA TGTGCCAGCAAATACTTGGCGGGAGCCTACAATGAGCAGTTCTTC.

This chain uses TRBV18 with TRBJ1-1; D is unclear. Germline assignment: CDR1 KGHSH and CDR2 LQKENI. The V gene lost 2 bases and the J gene lost 2 bases, with 6 bases spanning the gap. The CDR3 contains 13 residues. The CDR3 reads CASSPSLNTEAFF. CDR3 coding DNA: TGTGCCAGCTCACCATCCCTCAACACTGAAGCTTTCTTT. The full variable domain, rest sourced from reference TRBV18 and TRBJ1-1, is NAGVMQNPRHLVRRRGQEARLRCSPMKGHSHVYWYRQLPEEGLKFMVYLQKENIIDESGMPKERFSAEFPKEGPSILRIQQVVRGDSAAYFCASSPSLNTEAFFGQGTRLTVV.

V and J are TRBV27 and TRBJ1-1, with TRBD1 identical over 9 bases. The J segment lost 5 bases and the V segment lost 4 bases, leaving 8 bases of the junction unmatched. The germline V gene encodes CDR1 MNHEY and CDR2 SMNVEV (reference sequence). The CDR3 has 15 amino acids. The CDR3 nucleotides read TGTGCCAGCAGTTCCGCCGGGACAGGGCTGACTGAAGCTTTCTTT. This translates into CASSSAGTGLTEAFF.

A single count supports this clone. The chain has TRBV14 and TRBJ2-1, with 7 bases matching TRBD2. The CDR3 is 19 residues long. Trimming removed 0 bases from V and 1 base from J; junction bases left unmatched: 12. The germline V gene encodes CDR1 SGHDN and CDR2 FVKESK. The CDR3 spells CASSQDRIMRELSYNEQFF. CDR3 DNA: TGTGCCAGCAGCCAAGATAGAATAATGCGGGAGCTTTCCTACAATGAGCAGTTCTTC.

In this sample, this clone turned up once. The chain combines TRBV6-5 with TRBJ2-3; 7 nucleotides align to TRBD2. Looked up from germline, CDR1 is MNHEY and CDR2 is SVGAGI. V shed 2 bases and J 1 base; nucleotides not matched to a gene: 3. This CDR3 comprises 15 residues. The chain's CDR3 is CASSYGGSRTDTQYF. Written as DNA, the CDR3 is TGTGCCAGCAGTTACGGCGGGAGCCGCACAGATACGCAGTATTTT.

The V and J genes are TRBV7-5 and TRBJ2-7; TRBD1 is the table's D call and was not checked against the DNA. TRBV7-5 is reported as a pseudogene. This CDR3 region has 14 residues. The CDR3 DNA reads as TGTGTCAGAAGCCCCCATCAACGCAGCTACGAGCAGTACTTC. It is translated as CVRSPHQRSYEQYF.

The CDR3: CASSLPPRAIYTQYF. CDR3 DNA sequence: TGTGCCAGCAGCTTACCCCCGCGGGCTATTTATACGCAGTATTTT. The chain is built from TRBV7-2 and TRBJ2-3; tentative D call: TRBD2 (5 bases). The CDR3 covers 15 residues. Germline CDR1 SGHTA, CDR2 FQGNSA. V gave up 2 bases and J gave up 7 bases, with 16 bases separating them. Filled out from reference TRBV7-2 and TRBJ2-3, the complete variable domain reads GAGVSQSPSNKVTEKGKDVELRCDPISGHTALYWYRQSLGQGLEFLIYFQGNSAPDKSGLPSDRFSAERTGGSVSTLTIQRTQQEDSAVYLCASSLPPRAIYTQYFGPGTRLTVL.

This chain connects TRBV7-8 to TRBJ1-2; 7 nucleotides align to TRBD1. The CDR3 has 14 residues. Germline values: CDR1 SGHVS, CDR2 FQNEAQ. Trimming removed 2 bases from V and 5 bases from J; junction bases left unmatched: 5. The DNA for the CDR3 is TGTGCCAGCAGCTTATTGGGCAGGGGGTATGGCTACACCTTC. Its translation: CASSLLGRGYGYTF.

The chain couples TRBV7-8 to TRBJ2-5; unclear D gene. Trimming stripped 2 bases from V and 7 bases from J, with 8 bases between. This CDR3 region has 12 residues. Looked up from germline, CDR1 is SGHVS and CDR2 is FQNEAQ. CDR3 region: CASSLSGGTQYF. CDR3 bases: TGTGCCAGCAGCTTATCCGGCGGGACCCAGTACTTC.

This chain links TRBV27 with TRBJ2-3; 10 bases align to TRBD2. CDR3 size: 15 residues. The germline V gene encodes CDR1 MNHEY and CDR2 SMNVEV (reference sequence). V trimming: 6 bases; J trimming: 2 bases; junction bases outside the gene matches: 5. For the CDR3, the DNA is TGTGCCAGCAGGCGGACTAGCGGAAACACAGATACGCAGTATTTT. Its protein product is CASRRTSGNTDTQYF.

This chain links TRBV18 with TRBJ1-1; D gene unclear. The CDR3 is 16 amino acids. Trimming pared 0 bases from V and 0 bases from J, leaving 11 bases between. Germline V lookup: CDR1 KGHSH, CDR2 LQKENI. CDR3 region: CASSPPATMMNTEAFF. The CDR3 DNA is TGTGCCAGCTCACCACCAGCAACTATGATGAACACTGAAGCTTTCTTT.

The CDR3 sequence: CASSYGLAGGNEQFF. CDR3 DNA: TGTGCCAGCAGTTATGGGCTAGCGGGAGGAAACGAGCAGTTCTTC. The chain links TRBV6-6 to TRBJ2-1, with 11 positions matching TRBD2. The CDR3 has 15 amino acids. V lost 3 bases to trimming and J lost 10 bases; unmatched junction nucleotides: 8. The germline V gene has CDR1 MNHNY and CDR2 SVGAGI (reference sequence).

A word on this clone: Other DNA variants within this sample encode the same CDR3. This chain links TRBV11-2 with TRBJ1-3, with unresolved D. This CDR3 has 15 residues. Germline-derived CDR1 and CDR2 are SGHAT and FQNNGV. V shed 4 bases and J shed 0 bases, with 10 bases lying between them. This chain's CDR3 is CASSWGDPSGNTIYF. The CDR3 DNA reads TGTGCCAGCAGCTGGGGAGATCCCTCTGGAAACACCATATATTTT.

The chain has TRBV27 and TRBJ2-7, with 8 bases fitting TRBD1. The CDR3 spans 16 residues. Trimming took 5 bases from V and 0 from J; bases not matched to a gene: 9. Germline V CDR1 and CDR2: MNHEY, SMNVEV (reference sequence). CDR3 sequence: CASSHRQGISSYEQYF. The CDR3 nucleotides read TGTGCCAGCAGTCACCGACAGGGGATAAGCTCCTACGAGCAGTACTTC.